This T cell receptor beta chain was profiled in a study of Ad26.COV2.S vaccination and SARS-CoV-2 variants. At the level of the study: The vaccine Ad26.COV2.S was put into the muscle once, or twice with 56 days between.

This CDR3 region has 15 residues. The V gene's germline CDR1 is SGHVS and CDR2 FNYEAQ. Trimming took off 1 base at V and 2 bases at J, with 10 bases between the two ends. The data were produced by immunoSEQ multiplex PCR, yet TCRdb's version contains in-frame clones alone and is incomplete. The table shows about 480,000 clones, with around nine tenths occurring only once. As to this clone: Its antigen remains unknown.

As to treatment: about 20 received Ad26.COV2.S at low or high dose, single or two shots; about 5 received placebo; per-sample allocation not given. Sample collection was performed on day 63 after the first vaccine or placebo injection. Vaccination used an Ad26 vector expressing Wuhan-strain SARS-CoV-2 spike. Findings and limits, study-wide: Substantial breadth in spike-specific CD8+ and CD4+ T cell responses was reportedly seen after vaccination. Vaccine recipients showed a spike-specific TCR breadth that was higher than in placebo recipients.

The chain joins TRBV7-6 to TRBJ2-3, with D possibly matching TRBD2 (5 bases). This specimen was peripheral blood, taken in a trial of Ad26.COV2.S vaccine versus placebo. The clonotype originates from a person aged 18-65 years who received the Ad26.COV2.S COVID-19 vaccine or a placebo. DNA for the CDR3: TGTGCCAGCAGCTTAGAAGCTAGCCCCACAGATACGCAGTATTTT. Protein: CASSLEASPTDTQYF. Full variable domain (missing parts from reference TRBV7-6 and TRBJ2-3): GAGVSQSPRYKVTKRGQDVALRCDPISGHVSLYWYRQALGQGPEFLTYFNYEAQQDKSGLPNDRFSAERPEGSISTLTIQRTEQRDSAMYRCASSLEASPTDTQYFGPGTRLTVL.